This is a list of T cell receptor beta chains from one sample in a study of shared clonotypes between healthy human individuals. Sequencing was performed with immunoSEQ multiplex PCR; in TCRdb, only in-frame clones are kept and a portion is missing. Here the sample spans about 450,000 clones, roughly 83% being singletons. The sequenced material came from PBMCs. The receptors were gathered from a woman aged 40-49 years in good health. Some clones in this sample may be carry-over from other donors' samples. CDR3s include the opening cysteine and the closing phenylalanine or tryptophan. D genes are given only for firm matches. Some rows have no size entry. The others give once, few or many, or a class for an expanded clone.

clone size	V gene	D gene	J gene	CDR3 DNA	CDR3 protein
once	TRBV28	-	TRBJ2-7	TGTGCCAGCAGTTTGGCTATCCCCTACGAGCAGTACTTC	CASSLAIPYEQYF
-	TRBV6-1	TRBD1	TRBJ2-7	TGTGCCAGCAGTGAACGGGGGACAGGGGCCTACGAGCAGTACTTC	CASSERGTGAYEQYF
-	TRBV5-1	TRBD1	TRBJ2-1	TGCGCCAGCAGCTCCCGAGGACAGGGGGCCTATGAGCAGTTCTTC	CASSSRGQGAYEQFF
-	TRBV5-6	-	TRBJ2-4	TGTGCCAGCAGCTTGTGGGCTTCCAAAAACATTCAGTACTTC	CASSLWASKNIQYF
-	TRBV18	TRBD1	TRBJ2-2	TGTGCCAGCTCACCAGAGACAGGGGTACCCGGGGAGCTGTTTTTT	CASSPETGVPGELFF
few	TRBV5-5	TRBD1	TRBJ1-4	TGTGCCAGCGGATGGACAGGGAAGGGTGAAAAACTGTTTTTT	CASGWTGKGEKLFF
-	TRBV9	TRBD1	TRBJ2-7	TGTGCCAGCAGCGGACAGGGTTTCGAGCAGTACTTC	CASSGQGFEQYF
-	TRBV2	-	TRBJ1-5	TGTGCCAGCAGTGAAGCGACCACCTGGGGCCTTTTCTGGAGGCAGCCCCAGCATTTT	CASSEATTWGLFWRQPQHF
-	TRBV27	-	TRBJ2-3	TGTGCCAGCAGTTTAATGTTGGCCACAGATACGCAGTATTTT	CASSLMLATDTQYF
-	TRBV28	TRBD1	TRBJ1-2	TGTGCCAGCAGAGTTCCCGGGACAGAGTACTACACCTTC	CASRVPGTEYYTF
few	TRBV11-1	-	TRBJ2-3	TGTGCCAGCAGCTTAGCGGGGTATGTGGCCGATACGCAGTATTTT	CASSLAGYVADTQYF
-	TRBV5-4	TRBD1	TRBJ1-1	TGTGCCAGCAGCTCAGGACAGGAGAACACTGAAGCTTTCTTT	CASSSGQENTEAFF
-	TRBV28	-	TRBJ1-1	TGTGCCAGCACCGGGGGAATTGGGCTTGACACTGAAGCTTTCTTT	CASTGGIGLDTEAFF
-	TRBV5-4	TRBD2	TRBJ2-1	TGTGCCAGCAGCTTGGGGGCGGGAGCGGACAATGAGCAGTTCTTC	CASSLGAGADNEQFF
once	TRBV19	-	TRBJ1-3	TGTGCCTCATCCGACAGTGGAAACACCATATATTTT	CASSDSGNTIYF
-	TRBV7-9	TRBD1	TRBJ1-1	TGTGCCAGCAGCTTATACAGGGGGCCGACACAGAACACTGAAGCTTTCTTT	CASSLYRGPTQNTEAFF
-	TRBV28	TRBD2	TRBJ2-5	TGTGCCAGCAACCTAGCGGGAGAGGAGCAAGAGACCCAGTACTTC	CASNLAGEEQETQYF
-	TRBV19	TRBD2	TRBJ2-7	TGTGCCAGTAGTATGCGGGAGGGCCCGATACCTATCTACTACGAGCAGTACTTC	CASSMREGPIPIYYEQYF
-	TRBV5-1	TRBD2	TRBJ2-3	TGCGCCAGCAGCCTGACACCGACTAGCGGGGGAGCAGATACGCAGTATTTT	CASSLTPTSGGADTQYF
few	TRBV30	-	TRBJ1-1	TGTGCCTGGAGCTTACCCTTGGGACTTAACACTGAAGCTTTCTTT	CAWSLPLGLNTEAFF
-	TRBV6-4	TRBD2	TRBJ2-3	TGTGCCAGCAGTCGACTAGCGGGGACCACAGATACGCAGTATTTT	CASSRLAGTTDTQYF
-	TRBV19	-	TRBJ1-2	TGTGCCAGTAGGATAAGGGACTATGGCTACACCTTC	CASRIRDYGYTF